Detailed here is one TCR beta chain. Other DNA sequences in the same sample also yield this CDR3. The data are from a study of blood T cell repertoires in COVID-19. Study summary: Whether acute or convalescent, the COVID-19 samples came from the United States, Italy and Spain. From T cells, B-cell-depleted T cells, or PBMCs came the material, which was cDNA or gDNA.

Measured with immunoSEQ multiplex PCR; TCRdb has only the in-frame clones, and not every one. Among around 140,000 clones listed, roughly 79% were seen once. The specimen sequenced was peripheral blood. The receptor comes from a human donor in a cohort sampled during active COVID-19.

The CDR3 DNA sequence: TGTGCCAGCTCACACGGACAGGGGGCGGGTGAAAAACTGTTTTTT. Amino acid sequence: CASSHGQGAGEKLFF. J is TRBJ1-4 and V is TRBV18; 11 bases line up with TRBD1. Losses at the gene ends were 4 bases for V and 7 bases for J; bases not matched to a gene: 5. The CDR3 is made up of 15 amino acids. Germline values: CDR1 KGHSH, CDR2 LQKENI.